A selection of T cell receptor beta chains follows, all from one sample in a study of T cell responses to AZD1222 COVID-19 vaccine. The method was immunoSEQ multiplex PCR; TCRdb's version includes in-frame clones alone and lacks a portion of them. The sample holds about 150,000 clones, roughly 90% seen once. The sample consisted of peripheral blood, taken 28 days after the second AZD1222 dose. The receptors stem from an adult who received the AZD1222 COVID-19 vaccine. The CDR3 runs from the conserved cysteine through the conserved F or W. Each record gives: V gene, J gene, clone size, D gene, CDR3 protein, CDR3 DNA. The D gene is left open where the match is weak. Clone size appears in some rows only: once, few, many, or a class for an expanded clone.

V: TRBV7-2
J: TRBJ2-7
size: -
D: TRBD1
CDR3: CASSQQGAGEQYF
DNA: TGTGCCAGCAGCCAACAGGGGGCGGGCGAGCAGTACTTC

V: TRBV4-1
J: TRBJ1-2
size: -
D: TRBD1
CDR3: CASSQVPGGVGYTF
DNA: TGCGCCAGCAGCCAAGTGCCAGGGGGCGTCGGCTACACCTTC

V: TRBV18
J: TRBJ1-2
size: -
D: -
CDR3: CASSPPQDGIYGYTF
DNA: TGTGCCAGCTCACCACCGCAGGACGGTATATATGGCTACACCTTC

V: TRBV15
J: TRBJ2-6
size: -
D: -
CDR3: CATSEQGFGANVLTF
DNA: TGTGCCACCAGCGAACAGGGTTTTGGGGCCAACGTCCTGACTTTC

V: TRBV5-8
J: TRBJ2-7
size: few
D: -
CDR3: CASSLSTGAAYEQYF
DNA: TGTGCCAGCAGCTTGTCGACCGGGGCAGCCTACGAGCAGTACTTC

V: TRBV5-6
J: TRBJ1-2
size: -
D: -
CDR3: CASSRRVQTNYGYTF
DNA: TGTGCCAGCAGCCGGAGGGTCCAGACTAACTATGGCTACACCTTC

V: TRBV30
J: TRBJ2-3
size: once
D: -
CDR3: CAWSTLLGTDTQYF
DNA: TGTGCCTGGAGTACCCTTTTGGGCACAGATACGCAGTATTTT

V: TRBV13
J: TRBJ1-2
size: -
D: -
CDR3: CASSLGTGAGGYTF
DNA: TGTGCCAGCAGCTTAGGAACGGGGGCTGGAGGCTACACCTTC

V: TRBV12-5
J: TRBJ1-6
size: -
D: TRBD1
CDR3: CASGTQGQGIGSPLHF
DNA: TGTGCTAGTGGCACACAAGGACAGGGTATAGGATCACCCCTCCACTTT

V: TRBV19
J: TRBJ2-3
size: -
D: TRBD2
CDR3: CASSIGPSGASTDTQYF
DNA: TGTGCCAGTAGTATAGGCCCTAGCGGGGCTAGCACAGATACGCAGTATTTT

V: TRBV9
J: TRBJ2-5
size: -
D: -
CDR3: CASSVEAGAQETQYF
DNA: TGTGCCAGCAGCGTAGAGGCGGGGGCCCAAGAGACCCAGTACTTC

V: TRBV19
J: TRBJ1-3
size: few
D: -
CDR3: CASSHRGAGNTIYF
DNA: TGTGCCAGTAGCCATCGGGGGGCTGGAAACACCATATATTTT

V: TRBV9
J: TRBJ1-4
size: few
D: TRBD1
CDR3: CASSVSTPSTGWSEKLFF
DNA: TGTGCCAGCAGCGTATCCACTCCCTCGACAGGGTGGAGTGAAAAACTGTTTTTT

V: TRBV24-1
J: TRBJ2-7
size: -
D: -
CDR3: CATSDPDGNF
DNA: TGTGCCACCAGTGATCCCGACGGAAACTTC

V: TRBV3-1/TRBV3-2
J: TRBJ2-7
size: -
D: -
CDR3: CASSPHTVDPRRYEQYF
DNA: TGTGCCAGCAGCCCCCATACCGTGGACCCCCGGAGGTACGAGCAGTACTTC

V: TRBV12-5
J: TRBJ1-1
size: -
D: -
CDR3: CASAQEPGLNTEAFF
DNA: TGTGCTAGTGCCCAGGAGCCTGGGCTGAACACTGAAGCTTTCTTT

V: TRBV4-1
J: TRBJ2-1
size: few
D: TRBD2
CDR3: CASSQETSGPYNEQFF
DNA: TGCGCCAGCAGCCAAGAGACTAGCGGTCCCTACAATGAGCAGTTCTTC

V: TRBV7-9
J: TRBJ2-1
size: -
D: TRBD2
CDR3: CATPPSGGWDEQFF
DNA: TGTGCCACCCCCCCTAGCGGGGGGTGGGATGAGCAGTTCTTC

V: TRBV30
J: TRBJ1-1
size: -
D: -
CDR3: CAWSPDIGFKAEAFF
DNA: TGTGCCTGGAGTCCTGACATTGGATTTAAGGCTGAAGCTTTCTTT

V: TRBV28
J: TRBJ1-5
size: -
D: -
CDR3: CASSTGWKAQHF
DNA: TGTGCCAGCAGTACAGGGTGGAAGGCCCAGCATTTT

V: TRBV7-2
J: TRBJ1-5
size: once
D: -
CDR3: CASSLGGGRVAQPQHF
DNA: TGTGCCAGCAGCTTAGGGGGGGGCAGGGTCGCTCAGCCCCAGCATTTT

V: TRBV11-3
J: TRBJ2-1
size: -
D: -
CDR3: CASSLAPGAYNEQFF
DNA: TGTGCCAGCAGCTTAGCACCTGGGGCGTACAATGAGCAGTTCTTC

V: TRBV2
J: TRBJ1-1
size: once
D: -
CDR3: CASSPRDSRVTEAFF
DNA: TGTGCCAGCAGTCCTCGGGACTCCAGGGTCACTGAAGCTTTCTTT

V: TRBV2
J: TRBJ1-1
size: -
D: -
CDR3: CASGRSSLSNTEAFF
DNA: TGTGCCAGCGGCAGGAGCTCATTATCGAACACTGAAGCTTTCTTT

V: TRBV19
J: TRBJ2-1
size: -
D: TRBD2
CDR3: CASSKTSGSIYEQFF
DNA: TGTGCCAGTAGTAAGACTAGCGGGAGTATCTATGAGCAGTTCTTC

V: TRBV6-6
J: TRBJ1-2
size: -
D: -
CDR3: CASSDNYGYTF
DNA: TGTGCCAGCAGCGATAATTATGGCTACACCTTC

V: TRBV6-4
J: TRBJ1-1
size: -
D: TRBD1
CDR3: CASSVKGDRGGVNTEAFF
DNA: TGTGCCAGCAGTGTTAAAGGGGACAGGGGAGGGGTGAACACTGAAGCTTTCTTT

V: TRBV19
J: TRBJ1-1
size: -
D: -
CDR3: CASSQGSKGLGHGNTEAFF
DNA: TGTGCCAGTAGCCAAGGTTCGAAGGGATTGGGTCATGGGAACACTGAAGCTTTCTTT

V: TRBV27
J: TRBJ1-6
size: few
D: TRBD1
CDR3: CASRRPSLAGTGINSPLHF
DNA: TGTGCCAGCAGACGGCCCTCTTTGGCTGGGACAGGGATTAATTCACCCCTCCACTTT

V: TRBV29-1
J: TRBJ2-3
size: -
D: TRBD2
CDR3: CSVVGSGGPSDTQYF
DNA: TGCAGCGTTGTTGGTAGCGGGGGGCCATCAGATACGCAGTATTTT

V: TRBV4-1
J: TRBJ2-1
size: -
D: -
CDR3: CASSHYNEQFF
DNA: TGCGCCAGCAGCCACTACAATGAGCAGTTCTTC

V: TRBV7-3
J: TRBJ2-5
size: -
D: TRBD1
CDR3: CASSQTGGRETQYF
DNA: TGTGCCAGCAGCCAGACAGGGGGCCGAGAGACCCAGTACTTC

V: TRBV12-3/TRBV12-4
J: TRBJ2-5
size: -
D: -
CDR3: CASSLLAQETQYF
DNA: TGTGCCAGCAGTTTATTAGCTCAAGAGACCCAGTACTTC

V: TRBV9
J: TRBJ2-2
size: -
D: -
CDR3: CASSVAGDGTGELFF
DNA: TGTGCCAGCAGCGTAGCGGGAGACGGCACCGGGGAGCTGTTTTTT

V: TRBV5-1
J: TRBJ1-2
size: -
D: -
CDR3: CASSLGGNDGYTF
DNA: TGCGCCAGCAGCTTGGGAGGGAACGATGGCTACACCTTC

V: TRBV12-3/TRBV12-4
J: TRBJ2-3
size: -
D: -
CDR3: CASSLLVDTQYF
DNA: TGTGCCAGCAGTTTACTAGTTGATACGCAGTATTTT

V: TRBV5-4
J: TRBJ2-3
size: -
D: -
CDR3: CASSLGHLSTDTQYF
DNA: TGTGCCAGCAGCTTGGGGCACCTTAGCACAGATACGCAGTATTTT

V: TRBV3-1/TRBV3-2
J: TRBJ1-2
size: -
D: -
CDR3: CASSPLRDVGYTF
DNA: TGTGCCAGCAGCCCCCTGAGGGACGTTGGCTACACCTTC

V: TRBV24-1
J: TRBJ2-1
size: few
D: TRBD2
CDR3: CATSGGSGRVSNEQFF
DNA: TGTGCCACCAGTGGCGGTAGCGGGAGGGTAAGCAATGAGCAGTTCTTC

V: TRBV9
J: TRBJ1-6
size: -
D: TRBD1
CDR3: CASSVGQGRSYNSPLHF
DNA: TGTGCCAGCAGCGTAGGACAGGGGCGATCCTATAATTCACCCCTCCACTTT

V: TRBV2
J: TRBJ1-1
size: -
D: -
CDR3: CASSERGGGDEAFF
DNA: TGTGCCAGCAGTGAAAGGGGAGGTGGGGATGAAGCTTTCTTT